The entry that follows covers one TCR beta chain sequence. CDR1 and CDR2 from the germline V gene are SGHAT and FQDESV (reference sequence). The CDR3 is 14 amino acids. The J segment lost 7 bases and the V segment lost 5 bases, leaving 2 bases of the junction unmatched. Assay used: immunoSEQ multiplex PCR; TCRdb lists only in-frame clones, some missing. The data show about 41,000 clones, roughly 94% seen once. This entry belongs to a study of control samples from healthy donors and cancer patients. This rearrangement joins TRBV11-1 to TRBJ2-1, with 13 positions matching TRBD2. The sequenced sample consisted of blood. The origin of this receptor is a man aged 55 to 70 in good health. The chain's CDR3 is CASSGGLAGNEQFF. The CDR3 nucleotides are TGTGCCAGCAGCGGGGGACTAGCGGGAAATGAGCAGTTCTTC.